The 26 T cell receptor delta chains below all came from one sample that was sequenced in a study of gamma-delta T cells after stem cell transplantation. TCRdb re-called the RT-PCR reads through CATT. Here the sample spans about 1,200 delta-chain clones, around 2.4% being singletons. The source material was gamma-delta T cells. The receptors here all came from a human donor. It is not recorded whose cells these are; they may come from a transplant donor.

The table lists this clone with a few counts. TCRdb's entry gives the protein of a much larger clone, which mismatches this DNA's translation at residue 9, likely from a read error; the protein reported here is translated from the DNA. J is TRDJ1 and V is TRDV2; no firm D call. The germline V and J ends were trimmed by 0 bases and 10 bases, with 26 bases remaining between them. Per germline, CDR1 GEAIGNYY and CDR2 EKD. The CDR3 spans 17 residues. DNA of the CDR3: TGTGCCTGTGACACCGTCGGTGGGAGATCGCCCGCGGGGTTACTCATCTTT. Translated: CACDTVGGRSPAGLLIF.

On this clone: TCRdb attributes to this sequence the protein of a much larger clone, which differs from the DNA translation at residue 2; a read error is likely, and the protein displayed is translated from the DNA. V is TRDV2 and J is TRDJ1, with 12 bases aligning to TRDD3. This CDR3 spans 18 amino acids. CDR1 is GEAIGNYY, CDR2 EKD, per germline. The CDR3 DNA follows: TGTTCCTGTGACTATGTGGCTGGGGGATACGGGGACACCGATAAACTCATCTTT. Residues: CSCDYVAGGYGDTDKLIF.

This clone turned up a few times. With only one base between it and a far larger clone, this is likely a read error. The sample has other DNA sequences that encode this CDR3 too. This chain joins TRDV2 and TRDJ1; TRDD3 matches 12 bases. Germline V CDR1 and CDR2: GEAIGNYY, EKD. The CDR3 is 19 residues long. Here the CDR3 reads CACDTVGLGDTRRTDKLIF. The CDR3, as DNA: TGTGCCTGTGACACCGTGGGGCTGGGGGATACGCGTCGTACCGATAAACTAATCTTT.

This clone has only a few counts. This chain uses TRDV2 with TRDJ3; 12 positions match TRDD3. V dropped 2 bases and J dropped 1; count of bases not matched to a gene: 8. CDR1 GEAIGNYY and CDR2 EKD come from the germline V gene. The CDR3 totals 20 residues. The CDR3 loop is CACDRVAGGYESWDTRQMFF. CDR3 bases: TGTGCCTGTGACAGAGTGGCTGGGGGATACGAGTCCTGGGACACCCGACAGATGTTTTTC.

As regards this clone: A far larger clone is a single base away, which makes a read error likely. This chain connects TRDV2 to TRDJ1; D is unresolved. Germline assignment: CDR1 GEAIGNYY and CDR2 EKD. This CDR3 comprises 14 residues. The germline V and J ends were trimmed by 3 bases and 5 bases, with 15 bases remaining between them. This CDR3 reads CACDPLQLPDKLIF. In nucleotides, the CDR3 is TGTGCCTGTGACCCACTTCAGTTGCCGGATAAACTCATCTTT.

This clone was picked up a small number of times. The protein held in TCRdb is that of a much larger clone and does not match this DNA's translation at residue 10, likely because of a read error; the protein shown is translated from the DNA. This chain links TRDV2 with TRDJ1; 9 bases map to TRDD3. Per germline, CDR1 GEAIGNYY and CDR2 EKD. V lost 3 bases and J lost 0; bases outside the gene matches: 13. The CDR3 extends over 18 amino acids. In DNA, the CDR3 is TGTGCCTGTGACTATGTGGCTGGGGGATGCGGGGACACCGATAAACTCATCTTT. Translating gives CACDYVAGGCGDTDKLIF.

For this clone: The protein held in TCRdb is that of a much larger clone and does not match this DNA's translation at residue 4, likely because of a read error; the protein shown is translated from the DNA. The V call is TRDV2, the J call TRDJ1; 12 bases map to TRDD3. Looked up from germline, CDR1 is GEAIGNYY and CDR2 is EKD. V gave up 5 bases and J gave up 1 base; unmatched junction bases: 16. The CDR3 consists of 19 residues. CDR3 residues: CACGSLLGDTRGSTDKLIF. The DNA of the CDR3 is TGTGCCTGTGGCTCTCTACTGGGGGATACCAGGGGGTCCACCGATAAACTCATCTTT.

About this clone: TCRdb has a much larger clone's protein, which differs at residue 3 from the translation of this DNA, likely because of a read error; what is shown is the protein translated from the DNA. DNA of the CDR3: TGTGCCCGTGACCCACTGGGGGATTCGGGTGGACAGGATAACACCGATAAACTCATCTTT. Translation gives CARDPLGDSGGQDNTDKLIF. The chain combines TRDV2 with TRDJ1; 10 bases match TRDD3. CDR1 is GEAIGNYY and CDR2 is EKD in the germline V gene. There are 20 residues in the CDR3.

The table lists this clone with a few counts. TCRdb's listed protein matches a much larger clone and diverges from this DNA's translation at residue 13, likely through a read error; the protein shown comes from the DNA. The rearrangement joins TRDV2 to TRDJ4, with 7 bases fitting TRDD3. The CDR3 totals 16 residues. From germline, CDR1 is GEAIGNYY and CDR2 EKD. CDR3 nucleotide sequence: TGTGCCTGTGACACGCTGGTGGGGGACGAAACCAGAACCCTGATCTTT. The encoded protein is CACDTLVGDETRTLIF.

This clone is hyperexpanded in the sample. Other nucleotide sequences from this sample produce the same CDR3. The chain combines TRDV2 with TRDJ1; D not resolved. V was cut by 0 bases and J by 1 base, with 11 bases left in between. This CDR3 comprises 15 residues. Germline assignment: CDR1 GEAIGNYY and CDR2 EKD. For the CDR3, the DNA is TGTGCCTGTGACACCGTCGATTTGTCCACCGATAAACTCATCTTT. As protein: CACDTVDLSTDKLIF.

In regard to this clone: TCRdb shows a much larger clone's protein in place of this DNA's translation, and the two differ at residue 5, likely through a read error; the protein shown is translated from the DNA. The chain joins TRDV2 to TRDJ1; TRDD3 agrees at 13 bases. This CDR3 has 18 residues. V shed 3 bases, J shed 5 bases, and the junction held 14 bases outside the gene matches. Germline assignment: CDR1 GEAIGNYY and CDR2 EKD. CDR3 residues: CACDGYWGIRGEGDKLIF. CDR3 bases: TGTGCCTGTGACGGGTACTGGGGGATACGCGGAGAAGGGGATAAACTCATCTTT.

This clone showed up just a few times. A far larger clone lies a single base away; this is likely a read error. This sample includes further DNA sequences coding for the same CDR3. This sequence joins TRDV2 and TRDJ1, with D perhaps matching TRDD3 (5 bases). Looked up from germline, CDR1 is GEAIGNYY and CDR2 is EKD. The CDR3 spans 19 residues. The CDR3 is CACDTVEKIQRGSDDKLIF. The CDR3 nucleotides read TGTGCCTGTGACACTGTTGAGAAAATTCAGCGGGGGTCGGACGATAAACTTATCTTT.

As concerns this clone: A read error is likely here: a far larger clone is one base away. The same CDR3 also results from other DNA sequences found in this sample. The CDR3 DNA reads as TGTGCCTGTGACCCACTTCAGTTGTCGGACAAACTCATCTTT. It yields the protein CACDPLQLSDKLIF. The genes are TRDV2 and TRDJ1; no firm D call. Trimming shortened V by 3 bases and J by 8 bases, and 18 bases separated the two germline ends. This CDR3 has 14 residues. From germline, CDR1 is GEAIGNYY and CDR2 EKD.

This clone occurred a few times. TCRdb assigns this DNA the protein of a much larger clone, which departs from its translation at residue 5; this likely reflects a read error, and the protein shown comes from translating the DNA. The rearrangement uses TRDV2 and TRDJ1; 11 bases are a match to TRDD3. This CDR3 contains 17 residues. Germline V gives CDR1 GEAIGNYY, CDR2 EKD. V was pared by 1 base and J by 1 base, with 7 bases of the junction left unmatched. The CDR3 sequence is CACDTLGDTVGTDKLIF. The CDR3 nucleotides read TGTGCCTGTGACACATTGGGGGATACGGTCGGCACCGATAAACTCATCTTT.

Turning to this clone: The mismatch at residue 8 between this DNA's translation and the TCRdb protein of a much larger clone likely reflects a read error; the protein shown is translated from the DNA. The gene calls are TRDV2 and TRDJ3; D is possibly TRDD3 (6 bases). The germline V gene encodes CDR1 GEAIGNYY and CDR2 EKD. The CDR3 has 19 amino acids. V was cut by 0 bases and J by 0 bases, with 14 bases left in between. CDR3 loop: CACDTPGEPSSWDTRQMFF. The CDR3 DNA sequence: TGTGCCTGTGACACCCCTGGGGAACCGAGCTCCTGGGACACCCGACAGATGTTTTTC.

This clone was detected only a few times. Just one base apart from a much larger clone, this may be a read error. Within the sample, other DNA sequences also encode this same CDR3. The chain joins TRDV2 to TRDJ1; 12 nucleotides line up with TRDD3. The CDR3 totals 18 residues. Germline V gives CDR1 GEAIGNYY, CDR2 EKD. V shed 3 bases and J 14 bases; nucleotides not matched to a gene: 24. In DNA form, the CDR3 reads TGTGCCTGTGACCCGGTAGCTGGGGGATACGGCAACACCGATAAACCTATCTTT. The encoded protein is CACDPVAGGYGNTDKPIF.

A word on this clone: The protein that TCRdb holds for this DNA derives from a much larger clone and differs from the translated DNA at residue 10, which likely indicates a read error; the protein shown here is translated from the DNA. This chain links TRDV2 with TRDJ1, with TRDD3 identical over 10 bases. Germline V gene data show CDR1 as GEAIGNYY and CDR2 as EKD. The CDR3 totals 19 residues. V dropped 3 bases and J dropped 1; count of bases not matched to a gene: 16. The CDR3 here is CACDSLLGDARGSTDKLIF. As DNA, the CDR3 is TGTGCCTGTGACTCTCTACTGGGGGATGCCAGGGGGTCCACCGATAAACTCATCTTT.

Regarding this clone: TCRdb's listed protein matches a much larger clone and diverges from this DNA's translation at residue 7, likely through a read error; the protein shown comes from the DNA. The genes are TRDV2 and TRDJ1; 9 bases align to TRDD3. V shed 0 bases, J shed 0 bases, and the junction held 7 bases outside the gene matches. The length of the CDR3 is 17 residues. The germline gives CDR1 GEAIGNYY, CDR2 EKD. The CDR3 DNA sequence: TGTGCCTGTGACACCGTTGTTGGGGGATATCACACCGATAAACTCATCTTT. This sequence encodes CACDTVVGGYHTDKLIF.

This clone was detected only a few times. TCRdb attributes to this sequence the protein of a much larger clone, which differs from the DNA translation at residue 14; a read error is likely, and the protein displayed is translated from the DNA. The genes are TRDV2 and TRDJ1; D not certain. Germline assignment: CDR1 GEAIGNYY and CDR2 EKD. The CDR3 extends over 17 amino acids. CDR3 DNA sequence: TGTGCCTGTGACACCGTCCTCCGTCTCCCGCAAAACGATGAACTCATCTTT. Encoded protein: CACDTVLRLPQNDELIF.

This clone was counted only a few times. TCRdb has a much larger clone's protein, which differs at residue 11 from the translation of this DNA, likely because of a read error; what is shown is the protein translated from the DNA. The gene calls are TRDV2 and TRDJ1; TRDD3 matches 9 bases. This CDR3 is 17 amino acids long. The trim removed 0 bases at V and 0 bases at J, leaving 7 bases unmatched. Germline V lookup: CDR1 GEAIGNYY, CDR2 EKD. The CDR3 region is CACDTAGGLRDTDKLIF. The CDR3 coding sequence is TGTGCCTGTGACACCGCTGGGGGATTAAGGGACACCGATAAACTCATCTTT.

This clone was seen more than once but under ten times. The protein recorded in TCRdb matches a much larger clone and deviates from this DNA's translation at residue 4, suggesting a read error; the protein here is obtained by translating the DNA. The chain uses TRDV2 and TRDJ1; 9 bases map to TRDD3. Per the germline V gene, CDR1 is GEAIGNYY and CDR2 is EKD. The CDR3 consists of 17 residues. This chain's CDR3 is CACGTVDGGYHTDKLIF. CDR3 in DNA: TGTGCCTGTGGCACCGTTGATGGGGGATATCACACCGATAAACTCATCTTT.

This clone was seen a few times. TCRdb's protein, taken from a much larger clone, differs from this DNA's translation at residue 10, likely owing to a read error; the protein displayed comes from the DNA. The rearrangement uses TRDV2 and TRDJ1; tentative D call: TRDD3 (5 bases). CDR1 is GEAIGNYY, CDR2 EKD, per germline. The CDR3 length is 19 residues. The V end lost 1 base, the J end lost 4 bases, and 27 bases lay between the germline ends. The CDR3 DNA follows: TGTGCCTGTGACACTGTTGAGAAAATTAAGCGGGGGTCGGACGATAAACTCATCTTT. Translated, it gives CACDTVEKIKRGSDDKLIF.

This clone is medium-sized (0.01 to 0.1%) by share. Possible read error: a much larger clone is one base away. Other DNA variants within this sample encode the same CDR3. The CDR3 DNA reads as TGTGCCTGTGACCCACTGGGGGATTCGGGCGGACAGGATAACACCGATAAACTCATCTTT. It translates to CACDPLGDSGGQDNTDKLIF. The J gene is TRDJ1, the V gene TRDV2; 10 nucleotides line up with TRDD3. CDR3 size: 20 residues. Per the germline V gene, CDR1 is GEAIGNYY and CDR2 is EKD. J gave up 0 bases and V 3 bases, and 18 bases lay outside the gene matches.

This clone was detected only a few times. The protein that TCRdb holds for this DNA derives from a much larger clone and differs from the translated DNA at residue 3, which likely indicates a read error; the protein shown here is translated from the DNA. The CDR3 region is CARDMILGDPKPYTDKLIF. In DNA form, the CDR3 reads TGTGCCCGTGACATGATCCTGGGGGATCCTAAACCTTACACCGATAAACTCATCTTT. The rearrangement links TRDV2 to TRDJ1; 9 positions agree with TRDD3. The CDR3 consists of 19 residues. Per the germline V gene, CDR1 is GEAIGNYY and CDR2 is EKD.

This clone has only a few counts. This likely came from a read error, as a far larger clone is one base away. The chain employs TRDV2 and TRDJ2, with TRDD3 matching over 13 bases. Germline lookup yields CDR1 GEAIGNYY and CDR2 EKD. Trimming cost V 1 base and J 6 bases; bases outside gene matches: 25. This CDR3 contains 23 residues. DNA for the CDR3: TGTGCCTGTGACACACTTCCTACGTACGCTAAACTGGGGGATACGCTAGGGTCAGCACAACTCTTCTTT. It yields the protein CACDTLPTYAKLGDTLGSAQLFF.

On this clone: One base separates it from a far larger clone, so it is likely a read error. Additional DNA sequences in this sample encode the identical CDR3. The chain links TRDV2 to TRDJ1, with 8 bases fitting TRDD3. Germline CDR1 and CDR2: GEAIGNYY and EKD. There are 14 residues in the CDR3. V gave up 7 bases and J gave up 8 bases; unmatched junction bases: 14. CDR3: CACDPLRGDKKLIF. DNA for the CDR3: TGTGCCTGCGACCCGTTACGGGGGGATAAAAAACTCATCTTT.